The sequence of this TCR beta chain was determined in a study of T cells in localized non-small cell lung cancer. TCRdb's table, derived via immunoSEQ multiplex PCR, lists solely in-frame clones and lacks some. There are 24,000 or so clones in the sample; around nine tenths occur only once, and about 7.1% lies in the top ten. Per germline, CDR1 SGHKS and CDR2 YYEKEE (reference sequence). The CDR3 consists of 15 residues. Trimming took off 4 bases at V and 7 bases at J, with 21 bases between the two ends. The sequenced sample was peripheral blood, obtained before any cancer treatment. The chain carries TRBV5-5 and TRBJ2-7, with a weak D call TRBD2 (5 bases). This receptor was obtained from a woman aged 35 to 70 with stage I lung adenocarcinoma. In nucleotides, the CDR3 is TGTGCCAGCAGCCCGGGGTTTGACCTCTTAGGGGAGCAGTACTTC. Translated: CASSPGFDLLGEQYF. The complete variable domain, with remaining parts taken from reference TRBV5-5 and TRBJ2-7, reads DAGVTQSPTHLIKTRGQQVTLRCSPISGHKSVSWYQQVLGQGPQFIFQYYEKEERGRGNFPDRFSARQFPNYSSELNVNALLLGDSALYLCASSPGFDLLGEQYFGPGTRLTVT.